These 26 T cell receptor beta chains were all obtained from the same sample, sequenced in a study of regulatory T cells in long-lasting Graves disease (dated by TCRdb to the early 2020s). The intended sense of this specimen's time point label: persistent/refractory GD, antithyroid drugs over 5 years with positive TRAb. For both TCR sequencing and RNA sequencing, RNA was extracted from PBMCs in TRIzol. The library was generated by multiplex PCR. For sequencing, an Illumina HiSeq 4000 was employed. CDR3 regions were amplified by Arm-PCR with iRepertoire HTBI primers to construct TCR beta libraries. TCRdb reran the public reads through fastp at Q25 and MiXCR, keeping productive beta chains. Every entry covers one CDR3 protein and lists the most common genes and DNA from its rows. A total of 400,000 to 600,000 distinct CDR3 sequences appear in this sample, about 22% of them only once. The top ten clones comprise roughly 7.1% of the sample.

The material was peripheral blood mononuclear cells (PBMCs), obtained when the disease was refractory, from a patient treated with antithyroid drugs. Receptors were obtained from a female donor with Graves disease.

This clonotype was picked up many times. The rearrangement uses TRBV20-1 and TRBJ2-7; 14 nucleotides agree with TRBD2. Germline trimming cut 5 bases from V and 6 bases from J; bases unmatched to any gene: 15. There are 17 residues in the CDR3. CDR1 is DFQATT, CDR2 SNEGSKA, per germline (reference sequence). DNA of the CDR3: TGCAGTGCTCCCCTGGGACTAGCGGGAGACGTGTGGGCCGAGCAGTACTTC. This translates into CSAPLGLAGDVWAEQYF.

This clonotype occurred a few times. V and J are TRBV5-1 and TRBJ2-7; 13 bases are a match to TRBD2. The CDR3 extends over 16 amino acids. Trimming at V came to 1 base and at J to 2 bases, leaving 3 bases not matched to a gene. Per the germline V gene, CDR1 is SGHRS and CDR2 is YFSETQ. The CDR3: CASSLLGTSGTYEQYF. The CDR3 DNA follows: TGCGCCAGCAGCTTGCTCGGGACTAGCGGGACCTACGAGCAGTACTTC.

The J gene is TRBJ2-7, the V gene TRBV28; D is perhaps TRBD1 (5 bases). There are 14 residues in the CDR3. Trimming removed 5 bases from V and 6 bases from J, with 17 bases in between. Germline V CDR1 and CDR2: MDHEN, SYDVKM. Here the CDR3 reads CASSTNRSPGEQYF. Here the CDR3 DNA reads TGTGCCAGCAGTACCAACAGGTCACCTGGCGAGCAGTACTTC. The whole variable domain, filled in from reference TRBV28 and TRBJ2-7, reads DVKVTQSSRYLVKRTGEKVFLECVQDMDHENMFWYRQDPGLGLRLIYFSYDVKMKEKGDIPEGYSVSREKKERFSLILESASTNQTSMYLCASSTNRSPGEQYFGPGTRLTVT.

V is TRBV28 and J is TRBJ2-1, with D perhaps matching TRBD2 (5 bases). The CDR3 covers 11 residues. V lost 4 bases and J lost 8, with 6 bases in between. Germline values: CDR1 MDHEN, CDR2 SYDVKM. The CDR3 here is CASSSADEQFF. The CDR3 nucleotides are TGTGCCAGCAGTTCAGCGGATGAGCAGTTCTTC.

Comments on this clonotype: A much larger clonotype is one base distant, so this may be a read error. The chain has TRBV6-2 or TRBV6-3 and TRBJ1-5, with D possibly TRBD1 on 6 matching bases. This CDR3 region has 17 residues. Germline loops: CDR1 MNHEY, CDR2 SVGEGT. CDR3: CARSEARYRASNQPQHF. In DNA form, the CDR3 reads TGTGCCCGCAGTGAAGCGAGATACAGGGCGAGCAATCAGCCCCAGCATTTT.

As to this clonotype: As the CDR3 is not closed by the conserved phenylalanine or tryptophan, this likely results from a read error. This chain joins TRBV11-2 and TRBJ1-4; D uncertain. V shed 5 bases and J shed 3 bases, with 7 bases lying between them. Germline V gene data show CDR1 as SGHAT and CDR2 as FQNNGV. The CDR3 extends over 13 amino acids. The CDR3 nucleotides read TGTGCCAGCAGCGGATTGGCTAATGAAAAACTGTTTTCT. This codes for CASSGLANEKLFS.

The rearrangement links TRBV19 to TRBJ2-7, with D tentatively TRBD2 (5 bases). Trimming took off 5 bases at V and 5 bases at J, with 16 bases between the two ends. The CDR3 has 14 residues. CDR1 LNHDA and CDR2 SQIVND come from the germline V gene (reference sequence). The CDR3 nucleotides read TGTGCCAGTAGTCCGCTCCACACGAGGGACGAGCAGTACTTC. It codes for CASSPLHTRDEQYF.

This clonotype appeared a few times. A much larger clone lies one base from this, so it may be a read error. The chain combines TRBV11-2 with TRBJ2-7; no clear D. The CDR3 is 14 amino acids. CDR1 is SGHAT, CDR2 FQNNGV, per germline. V lost 5 bases, J lost 5 bases, and 16 bases lay in between. CDR3 DNA: TGTGCCAGCAGCCCCGACGGCGCCGACAACGAGCAGTACTTC. The encoded protein is CASSPDGADNEQYF.

As to this clonotype: A much larger clone lies one base from this, so it may be a read error. This rearrangement joins TRBV27 to TRBJ2-7; D remains unclear. The CDR3 is 12 residues long. Deletions cut 8 bases from V and 2 bases from J, with 10 bases between. CDR1 and CDR2 (germline): MNHEY, SMNVEV (reference sequence). The DNA of the CDR3 is TGTGCCAGCTCGGGCAGCACCTACGAGCAGTACTTC. It yields the protein CASSGSTYEQYF.

This clonotype has a count of ten or more. The V call is TRBV11-3, the J call TRBJ2-5; TRBD2 agrees at 11 bases. CDR3 length equals 17 residues. V shed 6 bases, J shed 2 bases, and the junction held 11 bases outside the gene matches. CDR1 and CDR2 (germline): SGHNT, YENEEA. CDR3 coding DNA: TGTGCCAGCAGAGCCCGATCTAGCGGGGGGCTACAAGAGACCCAGTACTTC. It is translated as CASRARSSGGLQETQYF.

This clonotype was seen more than once but under ten times. This rearrangement joins TRBV24-1 to TRBJ1-2; 7 positions agree with TRBD1. The CDR3 runs 13 residues. Germline V lookup: CDR1 KGHDR, CDR2 SFDVKD. The ends lost 5 bases at V and 8 bases at J; junction bases unmatched: 7. CDR3 coding DNA: TGTGCCACCAGTGCTGGGACAGCGCGAGGCTACACCTTC. Amino acids: CATSAGTARGYTF.

This clonotype was found once. A single base separates this from a much larger clone, so it may be a read error. The chain employs TRBV24-1 and TRBJ1-2; D gene ambiguous. Germline V lookup: CDR1 KGHDR, CDR2 SFDVKD. Trimming pared 2 bases from V and 4 bases from J, leaving 10 bases between. This CDR3 is 14 amino acids long. In DNA, the CDR3 is TGTGCCACCAGTGATTCATCCAGCGCCTATGGCTACACCTTC. Its protein is CATSDSSSAYGYTF.

This clonotype was picked up a small number of times. The rearrangement uses TRBV12-3 or TRBV12-4 and TRBJ2-1; no clear D gene. The CDR3 covers 12 residues. V was clipped by 1 base and J by 10 bases, with 8 bases between them. The CDR3 is CASSLDRWEQFF. The CDR3 DNA is TGTGCCAGCAGTTTAGACCGATGGGAGCAGTTCTTC.

This clonotype came up a few times. This sequence joins TRBV4-1 and TRBJ2-5, with 11 bases matching TRBD2. The CDR3 has 17 residues. CDR1 MGHRA and CDR2 YSYEKL come from the germline V gene. Unmatched junction bases numbered 6, after V lost 2 bases and J lost 1 base. CDR3 amino acids: CASSQPSGGLLQETQYF. The CDR3 DNA reads as TGCGCCAGCAGCCAACCTAGCGGGGGGCTCCTCCAAGAGACCCAGTACTTC.

The table lists this clonotype with many counts. The DNA for the CDR3 is TGTGCCAGCAGCCAGGGGGTCGCGGAGACCCAGTACTTC. Its protein product is CASSQGVAETQYF. The chain employs TRBV12-3 or TRBV12-4 and TRBJ2-5; TRBD1 aligns across 7 bases. This CDR3 spans 13 amino acids. Trimming cost V 6 bases and J 5 bases; bases outside gene matches: 6.

The chain recombines TRBV15 with TRBJ1-1; D possibly corresponds to TRBD1 (5 bases). The CDR3 length is 16 residues. From germline, CDR1 is LNHNV and CDR2 YYDKDF (reference sequence). The V and J ends lost 0 bases and 5 bases respectively, with 16 bases between them. The CDR3 protein is CATSREGQGAGTEAFF. The CDR3 bases are TGTGCCACCAGCAGAGAGGGGCAAGGGGCCGGTACTGAAGCTTTCTTT. The variable domain in full, with the rest retrieved from reference TRBV15 and TRBJ1-1, is DAMVIQNPRYQVTQFGKPVTLSCSQTLNHNVMYWYQQKSSQAPKLLFHYYDKDFNNEADTPDNFQSRRPNTSFCFLDIRSPGLGDTAMYLCATSREGQGAGTEAFFGQGTRLTVV.

This clonotype was detected a few times. The chain recombines TRBV7-3 with TRBJ1-2; TRBD1 is a possible D gene (6 bases). Germline CDR1 and CDR2: SGHTA and FQGTGA. V lost 4 bases and J lost 6, with 15 bases in between. This CDR3 region has 14 residues. CDR3 residues: CASSSKGGIHGYTF. In DNA, the CDR3 is TGTGCCAGCAGCTCAAAGGGGGGAATCCATGGCTACACCTTC.

This clonotype has more than one count but fewer than ten. This chain connects TRBV27 to TRBJ2-7; no clear D gene. The CDR3 has 16 amino acids. Trimming left V 5 bases short and J 1 base short, with 18 bases between. Germline values: CDR1 MNHEY, CDR2 SMNVEV (reference sequence). CDR3 residues: CASSPSPAQNSYEQYF. The CDR3 coding sequence is TGTGCCAGCAGTCCCTCCCCCGCCCAGAATTCCTACGAGCAGTACTTC.

This clonotype was found many times. The chain links TRBV20-1 to TRBJ2-7, with D perhaps matching TRBD2 (6 bases). The CDR3 consists of 15 residues. Trimming removed 0 bases from V and 3 bases from J, with 15 bases in between. Germline assignment: CDR1 DFQATT and CDR2 SNEGSKA (reference sequence). CDR3 bases: TGCAGTGCTAGAGACCAGGCCGTCGGGGGCTACGAGCAGTACTTC. Amino acids: CSARDQAVGGYEQYF.

The chain is built from TRBV6-2 or TRBV6-3 and TRBJ1-1; 8 bases match TRBD1. The germline CDR1 and CDR2 sequences are MNHEY and SVGEGT. The CDR3 contains 14 residues. With 6 bases clipped from V and 4 bases from J, the junction kept 7 bases outside the gene matches. The CDR3, as DNA: TGTGCCAGCAGGAATAACCAGGGGGCCACTGAAGCTTTCTTT. Its protein product is CASRNNQGATEAFF.

The table lists this clonotype with many counts. V usage is TRBV28 and J usage is TRBJ2-5; TRBD1 agrees at 7 bases. J gave up 1 base and V 6 bases, and 11 bases lay outside the gene matches. The germline V gene has CDR1 MDHEN and CDR2 SYDVKM. This CDR3 region has 16 residues. CDR3 protein: CASSGDWGQIQETQYF. In DNA form, the CDR3 reads TGTGCCAGCAGCGGTGACTGGGGACAGATCCAAGAGACCCAGTACTTC.

This clonotype has just a few counts. The rearrangement uses TRBV19 and TRBJ2-7, with D perhaps matching TRBD2 (6 bases). This CDR3 is built from 14 residues. V lost 3 bases to trimming and J lost 2 bases, with 11 bases between them. Germline loops: CDR1 LNHDA, CDR2 SQIVND (reference sequence). The DNA for the CDR3 is TGTGCCAGTAGTATCTCCGGGGGTACCTACGAGCAGTACTTC. Translated: CASSISGGTYEQYF.

This clonotype occurred once. The chain links TRBV7-9 to TRBJ1-2; a possible D gene is TRBD1 (5 bases). There are 16 residues in the CDR3. In germline, CDR1 is SEHNR, CDR2 FQNEAQ (reference sequence). V gave up 2 bases and J gave up 4 bases, with 17 bases separating them. This CDR3 reads CASSLLQEELRYGYTF. CDR3 sequence (DNA): TGTGCCAGCAGCTTATTACAGGAAGAACTCCGCTATGGCTACACCTTC.

This clonotype appeared once. The V and J genes are TRBV7-3 and TRBJ2-3; 11 bases are a match to TRBD2. The CDR3 is made up of 16 amino acids. J gave up 2 bases and V 2 bases, and 3 bases lay outside the gene matches. The germline CDR1 and CDR2 sequences are SGHTA and FQGTGA. The CDR3 loop reads CASSLRLAGNTDTQYF. The CDR3 DNA reads TGTGCCAGCAGCTTACGACTAGCGGGAAACACAGATACGCAGTATTTT. The full variable domain, with the rest looked up from reference TRBV7-3 and TRBJ2-3, is GAGVSQTPSNKVTEKGKYVELRCDPISGHTALYWYRQSLGQGPEFLIYFQGTGAADDSGLPNDRFFAVRPEGSVSTLKIQRTERGDSAVYLCASSLRLAGNTDTQYFGPGTRLTVL.

The chain employs TRBV20-1 and TRBJ2-1; D not resolved. In germline, CDR1 is DFQATT, CDR2 SNEGSKA (reference sequence). The CDR3 covers 13 residues. The V end lost 4 bases, the J end lost 8 bases, and 15 bases lay between the germline ends. The CDR3 DNA reads as TGCAGTGCTACCTCCTATGGGGTCTATGAGCAGTTCTTC. As protein: CSATSYGVYEQFF.

This clonotype was picked up many times. The chain carries TRBV2 and TRBJ1-2; D not certain. The CDR3 contains 13 residues. Trimming left V 3 bases short and J 5 bases short, with 10 bases between. Per the germline V gene, CDR1 is SNHLY and CDR2 is FYNNEI. The CDR3 here is CASSDLGEYGYTF. The CDR3 coding sequence is TGTGCCAGCAGTGATCTGGGAGAGTATGGCTACACCTTC.